The text below deals with one T cell receptor (beta chain). The time point is: pretreatment peripheral blood. Locally advanced or metastatic urothelial carcinoma affected all patients. This record comes from a study of PD-L1 blockade in urothelial cancer. Looking at the study overall: Prior regimens of chemotherapy numbered 0 to 3 per patient.

Per germline, CDR1 SEHNR and CDR2 FQNEAQ (reference sequence). This CDR3 contains 14 residues. Unmatched junction bases numbered 9, after V lost 6 bases and J lost 8 bases. Using immunoSEQ multiplex PCR, the repertoire was profiled, and TCRdb retains in-frame clones only, with some absent. The sample carries roughly 51,000 clones, around 84% recorded once. This sequence joins TRBV7-9 and TRBJ2-1; TRBD1 matches 8 bases. This TCR was sampled from a man aged 60 to 69 with urothelial cancer. Specimen: PBMCs, collected around atezolizumab (anti-PD-L1) treatment. Here the CDR3 reads CASRRQGAMYEQFF. Written as DNA, the CDR3 is TGTGCCAGCAGGAGGCAGGGGGCGATGTATGAGCAGTTCTTC.